This T cell receptor (beta chain) was sequenced for a study of response to subunit inactivated influenza vaccine. Overall study findings and caveats: The authors proposed limited new T cell recruitment per seasonal influenza vaccination.

This clonotype was observed at least ten times. Its antigen is unknown. Looked up from germline, CDR1 is LGHDT and CDR2 is YNNKEL (reference sequence). V lost 0 bases, J lost 2 bases, and 7 bases stayed unmatched. The CDR3 sequence is 17 residues long. TCRdb re-called the RT-PCR reads through MiXCR, storing one row per CDR3 protein. The top ten clones hold over 10% of a sample with around 470,000 distinct CDR3 sequences, around 7.7% of them seen once. This TCR came from a man aged 45 to 70 who received an inactivated influenza vaccine. The specimen was PBMCs from blood, collected roughly 24 months after vaccination. The rearrangement links TRBV3-1 to TRBJ2-1; the match to TRBD1 covers 7 bases. The CDR3 spells CASSQDGDRGAYNEQFF. The CDR3 region has the DNA TGTGCCAGCAGCCAAGATGGGGACAGAGGAGCCTACAATGAGCAGTTCTTC.